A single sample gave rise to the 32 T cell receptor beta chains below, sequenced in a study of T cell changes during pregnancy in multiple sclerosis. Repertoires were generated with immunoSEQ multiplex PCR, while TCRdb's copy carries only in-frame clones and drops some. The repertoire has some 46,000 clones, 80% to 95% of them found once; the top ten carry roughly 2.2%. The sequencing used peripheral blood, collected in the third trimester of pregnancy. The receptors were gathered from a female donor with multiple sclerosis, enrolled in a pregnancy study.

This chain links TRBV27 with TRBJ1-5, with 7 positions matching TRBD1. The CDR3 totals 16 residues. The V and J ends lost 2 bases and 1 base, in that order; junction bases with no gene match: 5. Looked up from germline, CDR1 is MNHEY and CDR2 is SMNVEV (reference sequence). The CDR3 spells CASSLKGQWSNQPQHF. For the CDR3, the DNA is TGTGCCAGCAGTTTAAAGGGACAGTGGAGCAATCAGCCCCAGCATTTT.

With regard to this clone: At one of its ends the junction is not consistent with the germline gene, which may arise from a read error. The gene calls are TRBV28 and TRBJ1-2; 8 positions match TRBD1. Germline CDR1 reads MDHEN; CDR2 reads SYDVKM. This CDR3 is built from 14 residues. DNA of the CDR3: TGTGCCAGCAGTTTTACAACGACAGGGGCAACAGAAGGTTTC. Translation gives CASSFTTTGATEGF.

The CDR3 is CASSPGQGIYEQYF. The DNA of the CDR3 is TGTGCCAGCAGTCCCGGACAGGGGATCTACGAGCAGTACTTC. V and J are TRBV27 and TRBJ2-7; 9 bases match TRBD1. Unmatched junction bases numbered 5, after V lost 5 bases and J lost 3 bases. This CDR3 has 14 residues. Germline V CDR1 and CDR2: MNHEY, SMNVEV (reference sequence).

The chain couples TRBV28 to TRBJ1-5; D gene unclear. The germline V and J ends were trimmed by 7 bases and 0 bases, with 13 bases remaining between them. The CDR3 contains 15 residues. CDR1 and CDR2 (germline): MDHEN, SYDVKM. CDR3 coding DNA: TGTGCCAGCACCCTCCCGGGGTCTAGCAATCAGCCCCAGCATTTT. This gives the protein CASTLPGSSNQPQHF.

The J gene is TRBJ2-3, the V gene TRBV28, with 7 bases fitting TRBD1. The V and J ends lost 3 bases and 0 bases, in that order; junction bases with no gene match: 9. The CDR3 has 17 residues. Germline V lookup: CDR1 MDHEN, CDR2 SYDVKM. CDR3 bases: TGTGCCAGCAGTTTTTATCGAGGGGACAGTAGCACAGATACGCAGTATTTT. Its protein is CASSFYRGDSSTDTQYF.

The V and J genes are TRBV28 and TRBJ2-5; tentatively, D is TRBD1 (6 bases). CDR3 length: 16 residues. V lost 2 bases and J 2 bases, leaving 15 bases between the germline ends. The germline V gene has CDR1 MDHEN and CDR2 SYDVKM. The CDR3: CASSLEGEGHQETQYF. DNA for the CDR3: TGTGCCAGCAGTTTAGAGGGGGAAGGCCATCAAGAGACCCAGTACTTC.

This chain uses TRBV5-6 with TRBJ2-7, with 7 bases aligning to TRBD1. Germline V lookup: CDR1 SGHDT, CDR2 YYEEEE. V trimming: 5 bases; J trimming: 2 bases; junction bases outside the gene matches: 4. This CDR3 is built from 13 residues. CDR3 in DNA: TGTGCCAGCAGTCGACAGGGACCCTACGAGCAGTACTTC. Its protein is CASSRQGPYEQYF.

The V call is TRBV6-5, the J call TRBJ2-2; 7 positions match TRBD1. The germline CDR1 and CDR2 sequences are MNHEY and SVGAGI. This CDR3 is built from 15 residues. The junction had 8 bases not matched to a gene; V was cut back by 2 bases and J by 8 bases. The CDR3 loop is CASSYLGGARGELFF. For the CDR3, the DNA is TGTGCCAGCAGTTACCTAGGGGGCGCGAGAGGGGAGCTGTTTTTT.

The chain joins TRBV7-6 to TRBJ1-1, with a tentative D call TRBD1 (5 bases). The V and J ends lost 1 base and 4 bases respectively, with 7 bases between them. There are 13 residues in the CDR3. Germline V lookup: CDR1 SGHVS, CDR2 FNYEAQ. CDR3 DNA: TGTGCCAGCAGCTTAGGGGGGGTCACTGAAGCTTTCTTT. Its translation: CASSLGGVTEAFF.

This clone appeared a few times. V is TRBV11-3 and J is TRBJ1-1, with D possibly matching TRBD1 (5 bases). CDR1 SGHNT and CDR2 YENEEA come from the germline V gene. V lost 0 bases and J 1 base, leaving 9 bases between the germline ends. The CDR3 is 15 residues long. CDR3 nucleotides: TGTGCCAGCAGCTTAGATTGGGGGGAGAACACTGAAGCTTTCTTT. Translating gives CASSLDWGENTEAFF.

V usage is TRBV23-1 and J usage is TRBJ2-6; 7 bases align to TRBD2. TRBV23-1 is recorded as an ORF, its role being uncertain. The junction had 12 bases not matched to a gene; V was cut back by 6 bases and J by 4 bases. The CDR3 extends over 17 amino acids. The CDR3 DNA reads TGCGCCAGCAGCTGCCCACAGCGGGGCACAGGGGCCAACGTCCTGACTTTC. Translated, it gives CASSCPQRGTGANVLTF.

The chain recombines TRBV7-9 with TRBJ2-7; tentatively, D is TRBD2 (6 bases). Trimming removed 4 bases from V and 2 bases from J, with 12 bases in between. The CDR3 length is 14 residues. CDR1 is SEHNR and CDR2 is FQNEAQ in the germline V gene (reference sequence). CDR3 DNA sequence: TGTGCCAGCAGCTCGCGGGACGTAGCCTACGAGCAGTACTTC. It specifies CASSSRDVAYEQYF.

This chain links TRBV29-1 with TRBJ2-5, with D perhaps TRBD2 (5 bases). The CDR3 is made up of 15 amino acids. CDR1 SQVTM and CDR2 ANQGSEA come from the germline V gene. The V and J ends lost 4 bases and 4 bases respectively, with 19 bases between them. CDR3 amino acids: CSVVLASLASETQYF. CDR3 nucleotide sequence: TGCAGCGTTGTTCTCGCTAGCTTGGCCTCAGAGACCCAGTACTTC.

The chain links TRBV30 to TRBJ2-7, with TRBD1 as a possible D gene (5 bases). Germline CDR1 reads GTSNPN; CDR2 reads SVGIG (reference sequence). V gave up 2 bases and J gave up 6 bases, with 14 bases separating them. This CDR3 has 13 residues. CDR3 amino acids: CAWSQSGIGEQYF. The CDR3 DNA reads TGTGCCTGGAGTCAATCAGGGATCGGCGAGCAGTACTTC.

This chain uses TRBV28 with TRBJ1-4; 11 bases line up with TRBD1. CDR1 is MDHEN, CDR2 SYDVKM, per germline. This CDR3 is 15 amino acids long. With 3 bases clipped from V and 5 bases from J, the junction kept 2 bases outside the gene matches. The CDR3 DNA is TGTGCCAGCAGTTTGGACAGGGGGCCCAATGAAAAACTGTTTTTT. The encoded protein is CASSLDRGPNEKLFF. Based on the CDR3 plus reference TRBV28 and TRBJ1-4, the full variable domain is DVKVTQSSRYLVKRTGEKVFLECVQDMDHENMFWYRQDPGLGLRLIYFSYDVKMKEKGDIPEGYSVSREKKERFSLILESASTNQTSMYLCASSLDRGPNEKLFFGSGTQLSVL.

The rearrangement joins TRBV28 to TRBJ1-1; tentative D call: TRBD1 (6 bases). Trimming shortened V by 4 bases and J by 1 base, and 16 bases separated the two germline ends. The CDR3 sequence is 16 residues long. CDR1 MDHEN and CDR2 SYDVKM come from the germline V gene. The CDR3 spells CASSWGRGGANTEAFF. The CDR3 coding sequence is TGTGCCAGCAGTTGGGGTAGGGGGGGCGCGAACACTGAAGCTTTCTTT.

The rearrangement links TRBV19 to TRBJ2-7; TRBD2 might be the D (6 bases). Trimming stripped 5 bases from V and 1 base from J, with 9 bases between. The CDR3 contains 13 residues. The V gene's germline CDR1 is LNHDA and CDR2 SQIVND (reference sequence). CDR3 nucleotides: TGTGCCAGTAGTTGGGGACTTTCCTACGAGCAGTACTTC. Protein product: CASSWGLSYEQYF. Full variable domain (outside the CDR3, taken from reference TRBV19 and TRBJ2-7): DGGITQSPKYLFRKEGQNVTLSCEQNLNHDAMYWYRQDPGQGLRLIYYSQIVNDFQKGDIAEGYSVSREKKESFPLTVTSAQKNPTAFYLCASSWGLSYEQYFGPGTRLTVT.

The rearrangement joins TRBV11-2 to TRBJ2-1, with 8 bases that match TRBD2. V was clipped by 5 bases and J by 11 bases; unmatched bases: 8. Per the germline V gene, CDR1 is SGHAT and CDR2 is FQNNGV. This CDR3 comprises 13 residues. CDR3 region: CASSVTTSAKQFF. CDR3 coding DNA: TGTGCCAGCAGCGTGACGACTAGCGCCAAGCAGTTCTTC.

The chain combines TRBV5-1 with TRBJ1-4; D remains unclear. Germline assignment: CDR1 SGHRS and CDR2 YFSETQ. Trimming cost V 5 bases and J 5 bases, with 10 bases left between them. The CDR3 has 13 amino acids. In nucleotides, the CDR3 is TGCGCCAGCAGAGCCCGCGGCAATGAAAAACTGTTTTTT. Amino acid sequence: CASRARGNEKLFF. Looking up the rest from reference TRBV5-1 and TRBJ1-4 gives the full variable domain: KAGVTQTPRYLIKTRGQQVTLSCSPISGHRSVSWYQQTPGQGLQFLFEYFSETQRNKGNFPGRFSGRQFSNSRSEMNVSTLELGDSALYLCASRARGNEKLFFGSGTQLSVL.

The CDR3 nucleotides read TGCGCCAGCAGCCAGGAACTAGCGACGTTGAATACGCAGTATTTT. Encoded protein: CASSQELATLNTQYF. This chain links TRBV4-3 with TRBJ2-3, with 7 bases aligning to TRBD2. The V and J ends lost 3 bases and 7 bases, in that order; junction bases with no gene match: 10. CDR3 length equals 15 residues. Germline CDR1 reads LGHNA; CDR2 reads YSLEER.

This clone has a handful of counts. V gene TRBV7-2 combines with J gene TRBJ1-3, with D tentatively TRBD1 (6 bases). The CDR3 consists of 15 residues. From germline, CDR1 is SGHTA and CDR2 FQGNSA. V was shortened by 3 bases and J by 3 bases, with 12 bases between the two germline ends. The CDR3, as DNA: TGTGCCAGCAGCTTGGGGACACAAGGTGGAAACACCATATATTTT. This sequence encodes CASSLGTQGGNTIYF.

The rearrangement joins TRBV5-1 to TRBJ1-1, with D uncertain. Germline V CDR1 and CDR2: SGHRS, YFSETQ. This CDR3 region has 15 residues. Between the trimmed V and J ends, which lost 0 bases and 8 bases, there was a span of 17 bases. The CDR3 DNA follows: TGCGCCAGCAGCTTGGTACCGCGTGGTCTTAACGAAGCTTTCTTT. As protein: CASSLVPRGLNEAFF.

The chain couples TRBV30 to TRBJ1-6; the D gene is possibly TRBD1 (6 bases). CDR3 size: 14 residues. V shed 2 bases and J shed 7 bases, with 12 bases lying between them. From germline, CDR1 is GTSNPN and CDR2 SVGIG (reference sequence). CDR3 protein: CAWSWQGRNSPLHF. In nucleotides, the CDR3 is TGTGCCTGGAGTTGGCAGGGGCGGAATTCACCCCTCCACTTT.

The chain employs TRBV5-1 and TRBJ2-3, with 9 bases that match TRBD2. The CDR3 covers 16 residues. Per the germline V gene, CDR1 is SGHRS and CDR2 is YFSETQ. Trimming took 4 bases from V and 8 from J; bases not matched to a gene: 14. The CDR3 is CASSAGGLAGFGTQYF. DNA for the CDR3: TGCGCCAGCAGCGCAGGGGGGCTAGCGGGATTCGGTACGCAGTATTTT.

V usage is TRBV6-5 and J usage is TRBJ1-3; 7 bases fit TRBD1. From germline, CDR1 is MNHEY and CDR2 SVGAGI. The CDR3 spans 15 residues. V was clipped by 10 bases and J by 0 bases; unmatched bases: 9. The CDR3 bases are TGTGCCACCACGACAGGGCAAAGCTCTGGAAACACCATATATTTT. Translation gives CATTTGQSSGNTIYF.

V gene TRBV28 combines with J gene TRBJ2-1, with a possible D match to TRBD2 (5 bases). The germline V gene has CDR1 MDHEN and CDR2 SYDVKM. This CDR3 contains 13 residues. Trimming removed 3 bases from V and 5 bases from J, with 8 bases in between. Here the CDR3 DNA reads TGTGCCAGCAGTTTTCCCGGGGACAATGAGCAGTTCTTC. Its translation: CASSFPGDNEQFF.

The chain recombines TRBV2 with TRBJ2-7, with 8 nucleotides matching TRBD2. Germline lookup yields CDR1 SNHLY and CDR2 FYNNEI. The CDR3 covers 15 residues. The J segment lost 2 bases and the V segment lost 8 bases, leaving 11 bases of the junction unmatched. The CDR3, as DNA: TGTGCCAGCTGGATACAAGCGGGAGATCCCTACGAGCAGTACTTC. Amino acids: CASWIQAGDPYEQYF.

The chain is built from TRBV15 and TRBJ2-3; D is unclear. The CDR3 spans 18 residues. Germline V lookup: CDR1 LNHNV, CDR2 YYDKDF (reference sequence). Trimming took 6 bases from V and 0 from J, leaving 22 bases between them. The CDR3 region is CATSKFVELDYSTDTQYF. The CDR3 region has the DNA TGTGCCACCAGTAAATTTGTGGAGTTGGATTATAGCACAGATACGCAGTATTTT.

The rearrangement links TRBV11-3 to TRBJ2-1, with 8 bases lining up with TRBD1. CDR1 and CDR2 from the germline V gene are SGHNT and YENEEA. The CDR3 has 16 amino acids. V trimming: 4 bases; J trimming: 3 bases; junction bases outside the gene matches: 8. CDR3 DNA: TGTGCCAGCAGCTCTGCCGGGACAGGCCTCTACAATGAGCAGTTCTTC. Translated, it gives CASSSAGTGLYNEQFF.

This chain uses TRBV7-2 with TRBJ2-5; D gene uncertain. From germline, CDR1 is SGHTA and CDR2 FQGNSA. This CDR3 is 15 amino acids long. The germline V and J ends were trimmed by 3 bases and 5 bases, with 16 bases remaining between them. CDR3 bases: TGTGCCAGCAGCTTTAGAAGATCCGAGAGGGAGACCCAGTACTTC. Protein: CASSFRRSERETQYF.

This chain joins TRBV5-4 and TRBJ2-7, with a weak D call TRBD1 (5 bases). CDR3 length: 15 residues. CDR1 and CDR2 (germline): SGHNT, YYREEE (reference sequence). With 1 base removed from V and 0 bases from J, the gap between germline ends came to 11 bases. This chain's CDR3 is CASSLTGPSSYEQYF. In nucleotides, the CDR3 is TGTGCCAGCAGCTTGACAGGACCAAGCTCCTACGAGCAGTACTTC.

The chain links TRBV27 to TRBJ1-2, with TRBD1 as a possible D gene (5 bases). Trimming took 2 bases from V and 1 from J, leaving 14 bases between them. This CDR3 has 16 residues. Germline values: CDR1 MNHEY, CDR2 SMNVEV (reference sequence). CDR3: CASSLRQPDFNYGYTF. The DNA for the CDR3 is TGTGCCAGCAGTTTACGACAGCCAGACTTTAACTATGGCTACACCTTC.